This is a list of T cell receptor beta chains from one sample in a study of blood T cell repertoires in COVID-19. Profiling relied on immunoSEQ multiplex PCR, and the TCRdb table lists in-frame clones only, not all of them. This sample yields over 250,000 clones, of which roughly 80% are seen a single time; roughly 4.7% belongs to the top ten. What was sequenced was PBMCs or T cells enriched from blood (not recorded which). Every receptor here comes from a man aged 35-49 years who had been exposed to COVID-19. CDR3s include the opening cysteine and the closing phenylalanine or tryptophan. A D gene is named only where the DNA matches it firmly. Rows give clone size only sometimes, using once, few, many, or a class for an expanded clone.

CDR3 protein,CDR3 DNA,V gene,clone size,D gene,J gene
CASGLGHRGGYTF,TGTGCTAGTGGTTTAGGACACCGTGGAGGCTACACCTTC,TRBV12-5,-,-,TRBJ1-2
CASSLARGQPQHF,TGTGCCAGCAGTTTAGCGCGAGGGCAGCCCCAGCATTTT,TRBV12-3/TRBV12-4,-,-,TRBJ1-5
CASSDPTREIDYEQYF,TGTGCCAGCAGTGACCCTACGCGGGAGATTGACTACGAGCAGTACTTC,TRBV25-1,once,TRBD2,TRBJ2-7
CASSYRPGMTGELFF,TGTGCCAGCAGTTACCGACCCGGGATGACCGGGGAGCTGTTTTTT,TRBV6-5,-,-,TRBJ2-2
CASSESGRETQYF,TGCGCCAGCAGTGAGTCTGGGCGAGAGACCCAGTACTTC,TRBV10-2,-,-,TRBJ2-5
CASSLAGGLAVEETQYF,TGTGCCAGCAGCTTAGCGGGGGGACTAGCGGTGGAAGAGACCCAGTACTTC,TRBV7-6,-,TRBD2,TRBJ2-5
CASSLISGDYHYEQYF,TGTGCCAGCAGCCTTATTTCAGGGGACTACCACTACGAGCAGTACTTC,TRBV7-2,-,-,TRBJ2-7
CASKQGPDQPQHF,TGTGCCAGCAAACAGGGTCCGGATCAGCCCCAGCATTTT,TRBV6-5,-,-,TRBJ1-5
CASSQVGRNTEAFF,TGTGCCAGCAGCCAAGTGGGCAGGAACACTGAAGCTTTCTTT,TRBV4-2,-,-,TRBJ1-1
CAARLAVNTGELFF,TGTGCCGCTAGGCTAGCGGTGAACACCGGGGAGCTGTTTTTT,TRBV27,-,TRBD2,TRBJ2-2
CASSFGRTDTQYF,TGTGCCAGCAGCTTTGGCCGCACAGATACGCAGTATTTT,TRBV13,-,-,TRBJ2-3
CASSLGHFAGKAYEQYF,TGCGCCAGCAGCTTGGGCCATTTTGCCGGGAAGGCCTACGAGCAGTACTTC,TRBV5-1,-,-,TRBJ2-7
CASSYGPGGELFF,TGTGCCAGCAGTTACGGCCCAGGCGGGGAGCTGTTTTTT,TRBV6-5,-,-,TRBJ2-2
CSGAKKGQGLPGGEQFF,TGCAGCGGAGCAAAAAAAGGCCAGGGACTCCCAGGGGGTGAGCAGTTCTTC,TRBV29-1,-,-,TRBJ2-1
CASSTHGQGLAYEQYF,TGTGCCAGTAGTACCCATGGACAGGGCTTGGCATACGAGCAGTACTTC,TRBV19,-,TRBD1,TRBJ2-7
CASSRGGAENEQFF,TGTGCCAGTAGTAGGGGCGGGGCTGAAAATGAGCAGTTCTTC,TRBV19,-,-,TRBJ2-1
CAWTLGSGSGSEQFF,TGTGCCTGGACCCTGGGGAGCGGGAGTGGAAGTGAGCAGTTCTTC,TRBV30,once,TRBD2,TRBJ2-1
CASSPGTSFYEQYF,TGTGCCAGCTCACCCGGGACTAGCTTCTACGAGCAGTACTTC,TRBV18,once,TRBD2,TRBJ2-7
CATSDSTGYTGELFF,TGTGCCACCAGTGACTCGACAGGCTACACCGGGGAGCTGTTTTTT,TRBV24-1,once,-,TRBJ2-2
CASSPDRGYEQYF,TGCGCCAGCAGCCCGGACAGGGGCTACGAGCAGTACTTC,TRBV5-1,-,TRBD1,TRBJ2-7
CASSLEGGHNEKLFF,TGTGCCAGCAGCTTAGAGGGGGGGCATAATGAAAAACTGTTTTTT,TRBV7-9,-,-,TRBJ1-4
CSAGDSPSQPQHF,TGCAGCGCTGGGGACAGCCCGAGTCAGCCCCAGCATTTT,TRBV29-1,once,TRBD1,TRBJ1-5
CASSLAEEGEQYF,TGTGCCAGCAGCTTAGCGGAGGAGGGCGAGCAGTACTTC,TRBV7-6,-,-,TRBJ2-7
CASSVMNTEAFF,TGTGCCAGCAGTGTTATGAACACTGAAGCTTTCTTT,TRBV2,-,-,TRBJ1-1
CASSPRDSRDNEQFF,TGTGCCAGCTCCCCCCGGGACAGTCGGGACAATGAGCAGTTCTTC,TRBV18,-,TRBD1,TRBJ2-1
CASSSTGQTYEQYF,TGTGCCAGCAGTTCCACCGGACAGACCTACGAGCAGTACTTC,TRBV6-6,once,-,TRBJ2-7
CASSQVTGTEAFF,TGCGCCAGCAGCCAAGTTACTGGTACTGAAGCTTTCTTT,TRBV4-1,-,-,TRBJ1-1
CAWGGQGEHQPQHF,TGTGCCTGGGGGGGACAGGGGGAACACCAGCCCCAGCATTTT,TRBV30,-,TRBD1,TRBJ1-5
CASRLGQGLSTF,TGTGCCAGCAGGCTGGGACAGGGGTTGTCCACCTTC,TRBV12-3/TRBV12-4,once,TRBD1,TRBJ1-2
CASSLGQGADYEQYF,TGCGCCAGCAGCCTGGGACAGGGGGCGGACTACGAGCAGTACTTC,TRBV5-1,many,TRBD1,TRBJ2-7
CASSQEFNGNTGELFF,TGCGCCAGCAGCCAAGAGTTTAACGGGAACACCGGGGAGCTGTTTTTT,TRBV4-1,-,-,TRBJ2-2
CASSESVGHSYGYTF,TGCGCCAGCAGTGAGTCGGTGGGACATTCCTATGGCTACACCTTC,TRBV10-2,-,-,TRBJ1-2
CATSDPQGAQGNEQFF,TGTGCCACCAGTGATCCACAGGGGGCTCAGGGAAATGAGCAGTTCTTC,TRBV24-1,-,TRBD1,TRBJ2-1
CASSIPAMISNQPQHF,TGTGCCAGTAGTATACCAGCGATGATTAGCAATCAGCCCCAGCATTTT,TRBV19,-,-,TRBJ1-5
CASSGLNQETQYF,TGCGCCAGCAGCGGGCTGAACCAAGAGACCCAGTACTTC,TRBV4-1,once,-,TRBJ2-5
CASLSGSVNEQFF,TGTGCCAGCCTTAGCGGGAGTGTTAATGAGCAGTTCTTC,TRBV28,few,TRBD2,TRBJ2-1
CASSLKMGYTGFPSAEQYF,TGTGCCAGCAGTTTAAAAATGGGATACACGGGATTCCCGTCCGCCGAGCAGTACTTC,TRBV27,-,-,TRBJ2-7